This paragraph reports one TCR beta chain. What it binds is not known. TCRdb's table, derived via immunoSEQ multiplex PCR, lists solely in-frame clones and lacks some. Of some 64,000 clones in the sample, roughly 89% were seen once. These data originate in a study of T cell responses to AZD1222 COVID-19 vaccine. Across the study: Pooling of second doses given at about 4 or about 12 weeks was done.

The CDR3 length is 13 residues. V lost 4 bases, J lost 9 bases, and 13 bases lay in between. Germline V gives CDR1 SGHNT, CDR2 YENEEA. Study-level results: Nearly half of unique spike-specific TCRs reportedly avoided B.1.351 and B.1.1.7 mutated regions. Vaccine-related CD4 TCRs covered spike, predominating at 160-218 and 743-854. In a largely white British group with more females than males, clonal diversity was possibly underestimated.

J is TRBJ2-1 and V is TRBV11-3, with a weak D call TRBD2 (5 bases). This receptor was identified in an adult in good health. The source was peripheral blood, collected on day 0 of AZD1222 vaccination. This chain's CDR3 is CASSSSASGEQFF. The CDR3 coding sequence is TGTGCCAGCAGCTCGTCCGCGAGCGGTGAGCAGTTCTTC.